The 5 T cell receptor beta chains below come from one sample, sequenced in a study of T cell repertoires in cytomegalovirus infection. TCRdb itself ran the reads through MiXCR, one entry per CDR3 protein. Among around 120,000 distinct CDR3 sequences listed, more than 20% were seen once. Antigens for these TCRs are unknown. Material: PBMCs, sequenced either directly or after in vitro stimulation (not recorded which). The receptors were gathered from a human donor in good health (CMV status not recorded). Some clones in this sample may be carry-over from other donors' samples.

The rearrangement joins TRBV6-2 or TRBV6-3 to TRBJ2-1; tentatively, D is TRBD2 (6 bases). The germline V and J ends were trimmed by 11 bases and 8 bases, with 28 bases remaining between them. Germline V gives CDR1 MNHEY, CDR2 SVGEGT. The CDR3 contains 16 residues. CDR3 region: CASARSGVDPIHEQFF. The CDR3 region has the DNA TGTGCCTCAGCACGCTCGGGGGTAGACCCTATACATGAGCAGTTCTTC.

The chain couples TRBV7-2 to TRBJ2-1, with 9 bases that match TRBD2. In germline, CDR1 is SGHTA, CDR2 FQGNSA. CDR3 size: 20 residues. The junction had 17 bases not matched to a gene; V was cut back by 5 bases and J by 0 bases. This CDR3 is CASSNPGTSRNQSSYNEQFF. CDR3 coding DNA: TGTGCCAGCAGCAACCCCGGGACTAGCCGTAACCAGAGCTCCTACAATGAGCAGTTCTTC.

This sequence joins TRBV7-2 and TRBJ2-1; TRBD2 is a possible D gene (6 bases). V dropped 3 bases and J dropped 3 bases, with 18 bases sitting between them. Germline V gives CDR1 SGHTA, CDR2 FQGNSA. The CDR3 extends over 17 amino acids. CDR3 DNA sequence: TGTGCCAGCAGCTTCGGATTTCGGGAGCGGCACTACAATGAGCAGTTCTTC. Translated: CASSFGFRERHYNEQFF.

This clonotype was detected only a few times. CDR3 region: CASSLGAGGYTGELFF. CDR3 coding DNA: TGTGCCAGCAGTTTGGGAGCGGGAGGCTACACCGGGGAGCTGTTTTTT. J is TRBJ2-2 and V is TRBV12-3 or TRBV12-4; 9 nucleotides align to TRBD2. The V and J ends lost 3 bases and 3 bases, in that order; junction bases with no gene match: 5. The CDR3 runs 16 residues.

The sample holds many counts of this clonotype. The V and J genes are TRBV10-3 and TRBJ2-5; 11 bases line up with TRBD2. The CDR3 runs 14 residues. The V and J ends lost 10 bases and 4 bases, in that order; junction bases with no gene match: 8. The germline CDR1 and CDR2 sequences are ENHRY and SYGVKD. CDR3 loop: CASISGRAGETQYF. CDR3 sequence (DNA): TGTGCCAGCATTAGCGGGAGGGCCGGAGAGACCCAGTACTTC.